A selection of T cell receptor beta chains follows, all from one sample in a study of shared clonotypes between healthy human individuals. Produced via immunoSEQ multiplex PCR; TCRdb's table is partial and in-frame only. The table lists fewer than 3 million clones, 85% to 95% of them singletons, with approximately 0.39% in the top ten. Specimen: naive CD4+ T cells from PBMCs. The source is a man aged 18-30 years in good health. Some clones in this sample may be carry-over from other donors' samples. Both conserved end residues are part of each CDR3. The D gene is left open where the match is weak. Not all rows give a size; the values are once, few, many and, for expanded clones, a class.

d_gene: TRBD2; v_gene: TRBV7-2; j_gene: TRBJ2-2; abundance: -; CDR3nt: TGTGCCAGCAGCTTAGCTGGGACTAGAAACACCGGGGAGCTGTTTTTT; CDR3aa: CASSLAGTRNTGELFF
d_gene: TRBD1; v_gene: TRBV18; j_gene: TRBJ2-6; abundance: -; CDR3nt: TGTGCCAGCTCGCCTTCCGGGACAGGGAGCTCTGGGGCCAACGTCCTGACTTTC; CDR3aa: CASSPSGTGSSGANVLTF
d_gene: -; v_gene: TRBV27; j_gene: TRBJ1-2; abundance: -; CDR3nt: TGTGCCAGCAGTTTGGAGGGGCCGACGAACTATGGCTACACCTTC; CDR3aa: CASSLEGPTNYGYTF
d_gene: -; v_gene: TRBV5-5; j_gene: TRBJ2-7; abundance: once; CDR3nt: TGTGCCAGCAGCTTGGGCGACGGGAGCTCCTACGAGCAGTACTTC; CDR3aa: CASSLGDGSSYEQYF
d_gene: -; v_gene: TRBV28; j_gene: TRBJ2-7; abundance: -; CDR3nt: TGTGCCAGCAGTCCCATGACGGCCGGGTTCCCCTACGAGCAGTACTTC; CDR3aa: CASSPMTAGFPYEQYF
d_gene: TRBD1; v_gene: TRBV5-1; j_gene: TRBJ1-1; abundance: -; CDR3nt: TGCGCCAGCAGCGCGGGACAGGGCGTGAACACTGAAGCTTTCTTT; CDR3aa: CASSAGQGVNTEAFF
d_gene: -; v_gene: TRBV11-2; j_gene: TRBJ1-1; abundance: few; CDR3nt: TGTGCCAGCAGCTTAGCTAGGAGTGCTTTCTTT; CDR3aa: CASSLARSAFF
d_gene: -; v_gene: TRBV7-9; j_gene: TRBJ1-4; abundance: -; CDR3nt: TGTGCCAGCAGCTTGAGGCAGGGTCCAGAAAAACTGTTTTTT; CDR3aa: CASSLRQGPEKLFF
d_gene: -; v_gene: TRBV11-2; j_gene: TRBJ2-7; abundance: once; CDR3nt: TGTGCCAGCAGTATGGGCCGGGACGAGCAGTACTTC; CDR3aa: CASSMGRDEQYF
d_gene: TRBD1; v_gene: TRBV4-1; j_gene: TRBJ1-5; abundance: -; CDR3nt: TGCGCCAGCAGCCAAGGGATCGGGACAGGGAGTCATCAGCCCCAGCATTTT; CDR3aa: CASSQGIGTGSHQPQHF
d_gene: -; v_gene: TRBV6-5; j_gene: TRBJ2-1; abundance: -; CDR3nt: TGTGCCAGCAGTTACAGGTCTCACCTCCGAGGTAATGAGCAGTTCTTC; CDR3aa: CASSYRSHLRGNEQFF
d_gene: -; v_gene: TRBV27; j_gene: TRBJ1-2; abundance: -; CDR3nt: TGTGCCAGCAGTTTAAGGAGGGAGGGCTATGGCTACACCTTC; CDR3aa: CASSLRREGYGYTF
d_gene: -; v_gene: TRBV7-9; j_gene: TRBJ2-7; abundance: -; CDR3nt: TGTGCCAGCAGCCCACAGGACGGGGCGCCGACAGTGGGCTCCTACGAGCAGTACTTC; CDR3aa: CASSPQDGAPTVGSYEQYF
d_gene: TRBD2; v_gene: TRBV4-2; j_gene: TRBJ2-1; abundance: -; CDR3nt: TGTGCCAGCAGCCACGGGGGGAGGGCCGGGTACAATGAGCAGTTCTTC; CDR3aa: CASSHGGRAGYNEQFF
d_gene: TRBD1; v_gene: TRBV2; j_gene: TRBJ2-2; abundance: -; CDR3nt: TGTGCCAGCAGTGAGCGTAGCAGGGGGCTTGGCGGGGAGCTGTTTTTT; CDR3aa: CASSERSRGLGGELFF
d_gene: -; v_gene: TRBV11-2; j_gene: TRBJ1-3; abundance: few; CDR3nt: TGTGCCAGCAGCTTAGATCTAGGGGAGAACACCATATATTTT; CDR3aa: CASSLDLGENTIYF
d_gene: TRBD2; v_gene: TRBV18; j_gene: TRBJ2-7; abundance: -; CDR3nt: TGTGCCAGCTCACCCTCACCTTTGACTAGCCACGAGCAGTACTTC; CDR3aa: CASSPSPLTSHEQYF
d_gene: -; v_gene: TRBV2; j_gene: TRBJ2-5; abundance: -; CDR3nt: TGTGCCAGCAGTGACCCTCGGCGGGCCCAGTACTTC; CDR3aa: CASSDPRRAQYF
d_gene: -; v_gene: TRBV7-6; j_gene: TRBJ2-7; abundance: -; CDR3nt: TGTGCCAGCAGCTTATCCAGGGTGGATAATGCCTACGAGCAGTACTTC; CDR3aa: CASSLSRVDNAYEQYF
d_gene: -; v_gene: TRBV19; j_gene: TRBJ2-7; abundance: -; CDR3nt: TGTGCCAGTAGGGCCGACGTGATGCACGAGCAGTACTTC; CDR3aa: CASRADVMHEQYF
d_gene: TRBD1; v_gene: TRBV29-1; j_gene: TRBJ2-7; abundance: -; CDR3nt: TGCAGCGTCCGGGACAGGGCCATTACCTACGAGCAGTACTTC; CDR3aa: CSVRDRAITYEQYF
d_gene: TRBD2; v_gene: TRBV7-2; j_gene: TRBJ2-6; abundance: -; CDR3nt: TGTGCCAGCAGGCAAAGCGGGACGGTCTTAACTTTC; CDR3aa: CASRQSGTVLTF
d_gene: TRBD1; v_gene: TRBV4-1; j_gene: TRBJ2-5; abundance: -; CDR3nt: TGCGCCAGCAGCCAAGTGGGGACAGGTAAAGAGACCCAGTACTTC; CDR3aa: CASSQVGTGKETQYF
d_gene: -; v_gene: TRBV28; j_gene: TRBJ2-7; abundance: -; CDR3nt: TGTGCCAGCAGTCTTAGGACATACTACGAGCAGTACTTC; CDR3aa: CASSLRTYYEQYF
d_gene: -; v_gene: TRBV2; j_gene: TRBJ2-5; abundance: -; CDR3nt: TGTGCCAGCAGTAAACTAGGTCAAGAGACCCAGTACTTC; CDR3aa: CASSKLGQETQYF
d_gene: TRBD2; v_gene: TRBV7-2; j_gene: TRBJ2-5; abundance: once; CDR3nt: TGTGCCAGCAGCTTACGTAGCGGGAGGTTGGAGACCCAGTACTTC; CDR3aa: CASSLRSGRLETQYF
d_gene: TRBD2; v_gene: TRBV28; j_gene: TRBJ2-1; abundance: -; CDR3nt: TGTGCCAGCAGCCGGACTAGCGGGAACTACAATGAGCAGTTCTTC; CDR3aa: CASSRTSGNYNEQFF
d_gene: -; v_gene: TRBV5-1; j_gene: TRBJ2-7; abundance: -; CDR3nt: TGCGCCAGCAGCTACCAAGGGCCCTACGAGCAGTACTTC; CDR3aa: CASSYQGPYEQYF
d_gene: -; v_gene: TRBV27; j_gene: TRBJ1-5; abundance: -; CDR3nt: TGTGCCAGCAGTTTAATAAGGGGTGGACTTAGCAATCAGCCCCAGCATTTT; CDR3aa: CASSLIRGGLSNQPQHF
d_gene: -; v_gene: TRBV5-1; j_gene: TRBJ2-3; abundance: -; CDR3nt: TGCGCCAGCAGCTTCGGGGTAGCGACAGATACGCAGTATTTT; CDR3aa: CASSFGVATDTQYF
d_gene: -; v_gene: TRBV29-1; j_gene: TRBJ2-7; abundance: few; CDR3nt: TGCAGCGTATTAAGGGGCACCTACGAGCAGTACTTC; CDR3aa: CSVLRGTYEQYF
d_gene: TRBD1; v_gene: TRBV11-2; j_gene: TRBJ1-1; abundance: -; CDR3nt: TGTGCCAGCAGCTACGGACAGGGTCGCAACACTGAAGCTTTCTTT; CDR3aa: CASSYGQGRNTEAFF
d_gene: TRBD2; v_gene: TRBV4-1; j_gene: TRBJ2-1; abundance: -; CDR3nt: TGCGCCAGCAGCCAAGATTGGGCGGGGCGGGGGAATGAGCAGTTCTTC; CDR3aa: CASSQDWAGRGNEQFF
d_gene: -; v_gene: TRBV6-1; j_gene: TRBJ1-5; abundance: -; CDR3nt: TGTGCCAGCAGTGAAGCTTTGCTCGCAGGGGCATGGAGTCAGCCCCAGCATTTT; CDR3aa: CASSEALLAGAWSQPQHF
d_gene: -; v_gene: TRBV11-2; j_gene: TRBJ2-3; abundance: -; CDR3nt: TGTGCCAGCAGCTCCAGTACGGGATCCCGAACAGATACGCAGTATTTT; CDR3aa: CASSSSTGSRTDTQYF
d_gene: -; v_gene: TRBV28; j_gene: TRBJ2-2; abundance: -; CDR3nt: TGTGCCAGCAGTTTTGGGACATGGGATCGGGCCGGGGAGCTGTTTTTT; CDR3aa: CASSFGTWDRAGELFF
d_gene: -; v_gene: TRBV2; j_gene: TRBJ2-2; abundance: -; CDR3nt: TGTGCCAGCAGTGTTCTAGCTTTGGGCACCGGGGAGCTGTTTTTT; CDR3aa: CASSVLALGTGELFF
d_gene: -; v_gene: TRBV19; j_gene: TRBJ1-2; abundance: -; CDR3nt: TGTGCCAGTAGTACCCCGGGCCGTTATGGCTACACCTTC; CDR3aa: CASSTPGRYGYTF
d_gene: TRBD1; v_gene: TRBV4-2; j_gene: TRBJ1-2; abundance: -; CDR3nt: TGTGCCAGCAGCCAACCTCCCACAGGGGAATATGGCTACACCTTC; CDR3aa: CASSQPPTGEYGYTF
d_gene: TRBD2; v_gene: TRBV18; j_gene: TRBJ2-5; abundance: -; CDR3nt: TGTGCCAGCTCACCTGGACTAGCGGGAGGAGAGACCCAGTACTTC; CDR3aa: CASSPGLAGGETQYF
d_gene: TRBD2; v_gene: TRBV29-1; j_gene: TRBJ2-5; abundance: -; CDR3nt: TGCAGCGTTGGTGGAGGGCGGCTAGCGGGAGCGCGGGGAGAGACCCAGTACTTC; CDR3aa: CSVGGGRLAGARGETQYF
d_gene: -; v_gene: TRBV28; j_gene: TRBJ2-5; abundance: -; CDR3nt: TGTGCCAGCAGTTCCCCACCGGCAGAGACCCAGTACTTC; CDR3aa: CASSSPPAETQYF
d_gene: -; v_gene: TRBV2; j_gene: TRBJ2-2; abundance: -; CDR3nt: TGTGCCAGCAGCCTCCTTATGGGGCGGAGCACCGGGGAGCTGTTTTTT; CDR3aa: CASSLLMGRSTGELFF
d_gene: TRBD2; v_gene: TRBV9; j_gene: TRBJ2-3; abundance: once; CDR3nt: TGTGCCAGCAGCCCCGAGGCGGGAGGGCCAAATACGCAGTATTTT; CDR3aa: CASSPEAGGPNTQYF
d_gene: TRBD1; v_gene: TRBV6-5; j_gene: TRBJ2-7; abundance: -; CDR3nt: TGTGCCAGCAGCCGTACAGGGGGCGAGCAGTACTTC; CDR3aa: CASSRTGGEQYF
d_gene: TRBD2; v_gene: TRBV7-2; j_gene: TRBJ2-7; abundance: once; CDR3nt: TGTGCCAGCAGCCCTCGACTAGCGGGGGGCTACGAGCAGTACTTC; CDR3aa: CASSPRLAGGYEQYF
d_gene: -; v_gene: TRBV7-3; j_gene: TRBJ1-1; abundance: -; CDR3nt: TGTGCCAGCAGCTTATCTCGGGGGACTGAAGCTTTCTTT; CDR3aa: CASSLSRGTEAFF
d_gene: -; v_gene: TRBV28; j_gene: TRBJ1-5; abundance: -; CDR3nt: TGTGCCAGCAGTTTAGAAGGCAGGGGAACTCTTAAGCCCCAGCATTTT; CDR3aa: CASSLEGRGTLKPQHF
d_gene: TRBD1; v_gene: TRBV28; j_gene: TRBJ2-7; abundance: -; CDR3nt: TGTGCCAGCAGTTTGTACAGGGGCCCCTACGAGCAGTACTTC; CDR3aa: CASSLYRGPYEQYF
d_gene: -; v_gene: TRBV28; j_gene: TRBJ2-2; abundance: -; CDR3nt: TGTGCCAGCAGTATAATACACGGGGCAGGGGCAAACACCGGGGAGCTGTTTTTT; CDR3aa: CASSIIHGAGANTGELFF
d_gene: -; v_gene: TRBV28; j_gene: TRBJ1-3; abundance: -; CDR3nt: TGTGCCAGCAGTTTGCCTAGAGGGGTAGGGCCCATCAACACCATATATTTT; CDR3aa: CASSLPRGVGPINTIYF
d_gene: TRBD2; v_gene: TRBV5-4; j_gene: TRBJ2-7; abundance: -; CDR3nt: TGTGCCAGCAGCTTTTCCCGGGCTAGCGGGATTGTCCCCTACGAGCAGTACTTC; CDR3aa: CASSFSRASGIVPYEQYF
d_gene: -; v_gene: TRBV6-5; j_gene: TRBJ2-7; abundance: -; CDR3nt: TGTGCCAGCAGTTACCCCGGGGGCAGGGGTTACGAGCAGTACTTC; CDR3aa: CASSYPGGRGYEQYF
d_gene: -; v_gene: TRBV28; j_gene: TRBJ2-7; abundance: -; CDR3nt: TGTGCCAGCAGTTTCCGGGTAAACTACGAGCAGTACTTC; CDR3aa: CASSFRVNYEQYF
d_gene: -; v_gene: TRBV2; j_gene: TRBJ2-1; abundance: -; CDR3nt: TGTGCCAGTAGACCGGGTCCCGTCTACAATGAGCAGTTCTTC; CDR3aa: CASRPGPVYNEQFF
d_gene: TRBD1; v_gene: TRBV4-1; j_gene: TRBJ2-7; abundance: once; CDR3nt: TGCGCCAGCAGCACTGGACAGGGGGGCGTCTACGAGCAGTACTTC; CDR3aa: CASSTGQGGVYEQYF
d_gene: -; v_gene: TRBV18; j_gene: TRBJ1-3; abundance: -; CDR3nt: TGTGCCAGCTCACCAACAGCTAGCTCTGGAAACACCATATATTTT; CDR3aa: CASSPTASSGNTIYF
d_gene: TRBD1; v_gene: TRBV9; j_gene: TRBJ2-3; abundance: -; CDR3nt: TGTGCCAGCAGCGAACCGGGACAGGGGAACACAGATACGCAGTATTTT; CDR3aa: CASSEPGQGNTDTQYF
d_gene: -; v_gene: TRBV4-1; j_gene: TRBJ1-4; abundance: -; CDR3nt: TGCGCCAGCAGCCAAGATGGGGGACCAACTAATGAAAAACTGTTTTTT; CDR3aa: CASSQDGGPTNEKLFF